Listed below are T cell receptor beta chains from one sample, sequenced in a study of T cell repertoires in cytomegalovirus infection. Each CDR3 protein gets one entry after TCRdb re-called the reads with MiXCR. The sample lists under 850,000 distinct CDR3 sequences, roughly 33% occurring once. No antigens are known for them. Sequencing used cultured PBMCs, obtained from culture after CMV antigen stimulation. The receptors come from a human donor in good health (CMV status not recorded). Some clones in this sample may be carry-over from other donors' samples. The CDR3 runs from the conserved cysteine through the conserved F or W. Each record gives: J gene, V gene, CDR3 length, clone size, D gene, CDR3 protein, CDR3 DNA. The D gene is left open where the match is weak. Clone size is shown for a subset of rows, as once, few, many or a class of expanded clone.

>TRBJ2-1|TRBV11-2|15|few|TRBD2
CASSYRTSGNYEQFF
TGTGCCAGCAGCTACCGGACTAGCGGGAACTATGAGCAGTTCTTC
>TRBJ2-7|TRBV19|15|few|TRBD2
CASSTSGLAGNEQYF
TGTGCCAGTAGTACCTCGGGACTAGCGGGTAACGAGCAGTACTTC
>TRBJ1-1|TRBV7-2|14|few|NA
CASSLAGGLGEAFF
TGTGCCAGCAGCTTAGCGGGGGGGCTCGGTGAAGCTTTCTTT
>TRBJ1-4|TRBV18|13|NA|NA
CASSPSGPPGLFF
TGTGCCAGCTCACCGTCCGGCCCCCCGGGACTGTTTTTT
>TRBJ2-1|TRBV7-2|14|NA|NA
CASSLAGGRFEQFF
TGTGCCAGCAGCTTAGCCGGGGGGCGATTCGAGCAGTTCTTC
>TRBJ1-1|TRBV4-1|14|many|NA
CASSHLRGNTEAFF
TGCGCCAGCAGCCATCTCCGGGGGAACACTGAAGCTTTCTTT
>TRBJ2-7|TRBV6-1|13|NA|NA
CASPKRSGGEQYF
TGTGCCAGCCCCAAAAGGAGCGGCGGCGAGCAGTACTTC
>TRBJ2-5|TRBV7-9|15|few|TRBD1
CASSSLTGAEETQYF
TGTGCCAGCAGCTCCCTGACAGGGGCAGAGGAGACCCAGTACTTC
>TRBJ1-2|TRBV4-1|12|NA|NA
CASRTAVGGYTF
TGCGCCAGCAGGACTGCCGTGGGGGGCTACACCTTC
>TRBJ2-5|TRBV12-3/TRBV12-4|13|many|NA
CASADRGEETQYF
TGTGCCAGCGCCGACCGGGGAGAAGAGACCCAGTACTTC
>TRBJ2-4|TRBV15|18|few|NA
CATSRVRDFGGAKNIQYF
TGTGCCACCAGCAGAGTCCGGGACTTCGGGGGTGCCAAAAACATTCAGTACTTC
>TRBJ2-1|TRBV6-2/TRBV6-3|16|NA|NA
CASSLTSPGLYNEQFF
TGTGCCAGCAGCCTGACAAGCCCGGGCCTCTACAATGAGCAGTTCTTC
>TRBJ1-3|TRBV7-2|15|NA|TRBD1
CASSLEGAGGNTIYF
TGTGCCAGCAGCTTAGAGGGGGCAGGTGGAAACACCATATATTTT
>TRBJ1-6|TRBV6-1|15|NA|NA
CASRLGGSWYSPLHF
TGTGCCAGCAGACTCGGGGGGAGCTGGTATTCACCCCTCCACTTT
>TRBJ1-6|TRBV12-3/TRBV12-4|13|few|NA
CASSLYQDSPLHF
TGTGCCAGCAGTTTATATCAGGATTCACCCCTCCACTTT
>TRBJ2-7|TRBV12-3/TRBV12-4|15|NA|TRBD1
CASSPRTGRTYEQYF
TGTGCCAGCAGCCCTAGGACAGGGAGGACCTACGAGCAGTACTTC
>TRBJ1-2|TRBV6-1|17|NA|NA
CTSSEALYRAVGDGYTF
TGTACCAGCAGTGAAGCCTTATACAGGGCAGTGGGGGACGGCTACACCTTC
>TRBJ1-3|TRBV7-8|14|many|TRBD1
CATGQGEARNTIYF
TGTGCCACTGGACAGGGGGAGGCCCGAAACACCATATATTTT
>TRBJ2-7|TRBV6-1|13|once|NA
CASRRDSAYEQYF
TGTGCCAGCAGGCGGGACAGCGCCTACGAGCAGTACTTC
>TRBJ2-1|TRBV7-9|15|many|TRBD2
CASSQGLAGVDEQFF
TGTGCCAGCAGCCAGGGACTAGCGGGAGTAGATGAGCAGTTCTTC